This TCR beta chain was observed in a study of T cells in Graves' hyperthyroidism and ophthalmopathy (dated by TCRdb to the late 2010s). Context from the whole study: Peripheral blood samples were taken at initial diagnosis, before any treatment was given. TCR V-J signatures able to tell the groups apart were searched for in a discovery cohort of 100 or so patients, of whom fewer than 45 had Graves' ophthalmopathy and 55 to 60 had stable Graves' hyperthyroidism. Prospective prediction of ophthalmopathy was tested in an independent validation cohort of 18 to 20 hyperthyroidism patients and some 17 patients who later progressed to ophthalmopathy. The roughly 91 discovery patients were randomly divided into training and test sets at a 7:3 ratio. Thyroid tissue and blood T-cell repertoires from several Graves' hyperthyroidism patients were also compared in the study. Following sampling, methimazole starting at 30 mg daily was given to hyperthyroidism patients, and high-dose intravenous methylprednisolone was given to ophthalmopathy patients. The paper reports TCR Vbeta CDR3 sequencing of approximately 140 peripheral blood samples: some 41 ophthalmopathy, 70 to 85 hyperthyroidism and around 17 progressor patients. Study-wide conclusions, independent of this receptor: A model built on a 13 V-J signature distinguished ophthalmopathy from stable hyperthyroidism, reaching about 88% sensitivity and around 81% specificity in cross-validation and 80%/75% in testing. Most expanded thyroid clonotypes (frequency above 0.001) were also detected in blood, a finding suggesting that blood repertoires may reflect thyroid immune responses. No statistical method was used to fix the sample size in advance, and group allocation was not hidden from the investigators. During validation, the model predicted progression to ophthalmopathy a median of around 6 months ahead of onset, with more than 60% sensitivity and 72% to 85% specificity.

The germline V gene encodes CDR1 GTSNPN and CDR2 SVGIG (reference sequence). A distance of 5 bases separates the germline ends of V and J, which lose 1 base and 4 bases respectively. Measured from the cysteine to the phenylalanine, the CDR3 is 11 residues long. CDR3 DNA only is kept here, 33 bases in frame from base 1. This clonotype was seen ten or more times. This clone's antigen is unknown. Base qualities are not recorded, but no much larger clone differs from it by a single base. In the ophthalmopathy patients, disease was moderately to severely active, with a Clinical Activity Score of 3 or more, a NOSPECS grade of 4 or more, and a duration of less than 3 months. Patients with uncontrolled infections, other autoimmune diseases, pregnancy or lactation were excluded. Diagnoses were established on the basis of clinical symptoms, serum thyroxine and TRAb, thyroid ultrasound, and orbital computed tomography. PBMCs were separated from approximately 9.9 ml of fresh peripheral blood using Ficoll-Paque density gradient centrifugation. Trizol reagent was used to extract total RNA, and RNA quality was then checked on an Agilent 2100 Bioanalyzer.

The TCR beta CDR3 regions were amplified from RNA transcripts. The first round of RT-PCR for the TCR CDR3 was performed with the HTBI primer set and the Qiagen OneStep RT-PCR kit. The libraries were constructed in a second round of multiplex PCR and then size-selected and purified. Sequencing of the libraries was done on an Illumina HiSeq2000 using paired-end 100 bp reads. The published analysis was carried out like this. SOAPnuke was used to process the raw data, throwing out any read that contained adapters or uncalled bases, had a mean Phred below 15, or lacked an exact constant-primer or identifier match. COPE v1.2.5 was used to merge the high-quality paired reads, and each unique nucleotide sequence was defined as a clonotype. Clonotypes were aligned to IMGT TRBV, TRBD and TRBJ reference segments using MiTCR v1.1. The analysis was restricted to V-J combinations with a frequency above 0.0001, which together covered about 99% of the repertoires. The TCS score was defined as F50 (clonal expansion) divided by E x V (chaos), with BLOSUM62-based TCRdist calculated between CDR3 peptides within each V-J. Welch's t-statistics and random forest reduced 450 to 600 V-J features to roughly 13, which were used in a naive Bayes classifier (R e1071). TCRdb reworked the public reads: Q25 trimming with fastp, MiXCR clone assembly, productive beta chains retained. Each entry is one CDR3 protein sequence, shown with its most common DNA and genes. The V and J calls were determined by TCRdb, not by the authors. The sample contains hundreds of thousands of distinct CDR3 sequences, approximately 15% of them found a single time. 2.5% to 4% of the sample lies in the top ten.

This sequence originates from a woman aged 40 to 50 with Graves' ophthalmopathy. The chain employs TRBV30 and TRBJ2-7; too little of a D gene remains to name it. Sequencing was carried out using blood. The nucleotide sequence reads TGTGCCTGGAGTGGTTTTTACGAGCAGTACTTC. Its translation reads: CAWSGFYEQYF. The reference TRBV30 and TRBJ2-7 proteins fill in what lies around the CDR3, so the full variable domain reads SQTIHQWPATLVQPVGSPLSLECTVEGTSNPNLYWYRQAAGRGLQLLFYSVGIGQISSEVPQNLSASRPQDRQFILSSKKLLLSDSGFYLCAWSGFYEQYFGPGTRLTVT.